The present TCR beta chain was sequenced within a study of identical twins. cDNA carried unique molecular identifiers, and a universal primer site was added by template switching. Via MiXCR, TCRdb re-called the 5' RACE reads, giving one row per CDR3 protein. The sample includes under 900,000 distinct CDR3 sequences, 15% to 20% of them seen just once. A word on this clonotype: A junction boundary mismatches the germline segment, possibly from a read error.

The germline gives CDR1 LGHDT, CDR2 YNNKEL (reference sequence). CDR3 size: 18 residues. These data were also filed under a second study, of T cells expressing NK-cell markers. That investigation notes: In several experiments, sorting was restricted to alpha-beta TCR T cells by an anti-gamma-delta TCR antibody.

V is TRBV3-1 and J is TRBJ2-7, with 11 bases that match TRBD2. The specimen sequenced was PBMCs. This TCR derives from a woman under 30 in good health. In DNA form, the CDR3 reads TGTGCCTGCAGTCGCCCAGTTAGCGGGAGGGCCGAATCGTACGAGCAGTACTTC. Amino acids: CACSRPVSGRAESYEQYF.